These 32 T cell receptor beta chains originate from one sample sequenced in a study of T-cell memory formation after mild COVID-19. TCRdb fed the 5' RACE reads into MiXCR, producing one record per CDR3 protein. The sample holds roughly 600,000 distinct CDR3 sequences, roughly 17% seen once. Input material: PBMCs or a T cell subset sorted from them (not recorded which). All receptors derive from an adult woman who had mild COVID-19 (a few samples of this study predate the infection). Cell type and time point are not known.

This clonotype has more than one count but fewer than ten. CDR3 DNA sequence: TGTGCCAGCTCCTCCGACAGAAATGAAAAACTGTTTTTT. It specifies CASSSDRNEKLFF. The chain has TRBV18 and TRBJ1-4; perhaps TRBD1 as D (5 bases). Germline-derived CDR1 and CDR2 are KGHSH and LQKENI. V lost 6 bases and J 5 bases, leaving 10 bases between the germline ends. The CDR3 length is 13 residues.

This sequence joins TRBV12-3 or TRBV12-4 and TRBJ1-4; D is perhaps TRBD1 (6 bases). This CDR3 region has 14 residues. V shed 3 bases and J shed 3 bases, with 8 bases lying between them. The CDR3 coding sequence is TGTGCCAGCAGTTTGACAGGAGCTAATGAAAAACTGTTTTTT. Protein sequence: CASSLTGANEKLFF.

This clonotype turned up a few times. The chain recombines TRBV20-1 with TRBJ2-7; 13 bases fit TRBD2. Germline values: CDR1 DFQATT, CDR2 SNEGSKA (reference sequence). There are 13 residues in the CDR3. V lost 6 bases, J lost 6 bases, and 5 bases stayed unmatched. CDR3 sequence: CSARTSGSLEQYF. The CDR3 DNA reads TGCAGTGCCCGGACTAGCGGGAGCCTCGAGCAGTACTTC.

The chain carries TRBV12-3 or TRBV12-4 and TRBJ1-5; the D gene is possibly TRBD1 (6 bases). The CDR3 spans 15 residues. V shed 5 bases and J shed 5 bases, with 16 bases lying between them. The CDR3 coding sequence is TGTGCCAGCAGTCTCGCTGGACAGAGTCATCAGCCCCAGCATTTT. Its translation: CASSLAGQSHQPQHF.

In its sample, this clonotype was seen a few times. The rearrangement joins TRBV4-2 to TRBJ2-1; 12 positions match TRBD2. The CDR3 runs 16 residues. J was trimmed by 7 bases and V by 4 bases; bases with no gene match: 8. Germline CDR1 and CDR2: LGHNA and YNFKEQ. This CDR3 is CASSRILAGGANEQFF. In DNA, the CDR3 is TGTGCCAGCAGCCGGATACTAGCGGGAGGTGCAAATGAGCAGTTCTTC.

In nucleotides, the CDR3 is TGTGCCAGCAGTTTTGGGAACTCCCGCAATCAGCCCCAGCATTTT. Its protein product is CASSFGNSRNQPQHF. This chain joins TRBV6-2 or TRBV6-3 and TRBJ1-5, with D hard to call. The CDR3 has 15 residues. With 4 bases removed from V and 2 bases from J, the gap between germline ends came to 12 bases. Germline values: CDR1 MNHEY, CDR2 SVGEGT.

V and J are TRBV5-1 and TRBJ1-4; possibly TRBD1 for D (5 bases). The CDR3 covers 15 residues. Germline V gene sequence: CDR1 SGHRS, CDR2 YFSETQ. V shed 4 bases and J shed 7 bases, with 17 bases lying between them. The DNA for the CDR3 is TGCGCCAGCAGCCCTGGTGGGGGATCGGGTGAAAAACTGTTTTTT. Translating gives CASSPGGGSGEKLFF.

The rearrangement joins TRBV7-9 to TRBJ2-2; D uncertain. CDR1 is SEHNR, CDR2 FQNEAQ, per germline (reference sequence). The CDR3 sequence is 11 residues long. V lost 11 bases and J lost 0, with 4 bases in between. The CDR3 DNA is TGTGCCGGCTCGAACACCGGGGAGCTGTTTTTT. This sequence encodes CAGSNTGELFF.

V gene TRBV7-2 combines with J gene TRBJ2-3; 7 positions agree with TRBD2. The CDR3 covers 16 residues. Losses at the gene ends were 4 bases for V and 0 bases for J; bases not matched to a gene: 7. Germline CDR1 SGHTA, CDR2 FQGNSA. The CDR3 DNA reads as TGTGCCAGCAGCTCAGATGGGACTACTAGCACAGATACGCAGTATTTT. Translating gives CASSSDGTTSTDTQYF.

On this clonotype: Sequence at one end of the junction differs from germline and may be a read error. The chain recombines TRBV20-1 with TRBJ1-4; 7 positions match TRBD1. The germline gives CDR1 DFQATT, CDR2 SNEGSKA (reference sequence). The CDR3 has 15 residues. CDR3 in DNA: TGCAGTGCTAGAAGCCCCGGGACAGTTATCGAAAAACCGTTTTTT. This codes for CSARSPGTVIEKPFF.

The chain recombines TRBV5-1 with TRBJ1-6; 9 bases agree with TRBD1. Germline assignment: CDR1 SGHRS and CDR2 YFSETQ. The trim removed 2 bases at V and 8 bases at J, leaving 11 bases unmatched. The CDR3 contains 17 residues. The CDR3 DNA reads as TGCGCCAGCAGCTTCTCCAGGACAGGGGTCGTTGATTCACCCCTCCACTTT. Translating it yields CASSFSRTGVVDSPLHF.

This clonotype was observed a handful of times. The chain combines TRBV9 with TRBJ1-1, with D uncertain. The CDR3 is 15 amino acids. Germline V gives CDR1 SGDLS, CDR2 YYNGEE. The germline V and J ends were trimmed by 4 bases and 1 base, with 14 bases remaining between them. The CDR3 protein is CASSPLTKRNTEAFF. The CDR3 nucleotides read TGTGCCAGCAGCCCCTTGACCAAGAGGAACACTGAAGCTTTCTTT.

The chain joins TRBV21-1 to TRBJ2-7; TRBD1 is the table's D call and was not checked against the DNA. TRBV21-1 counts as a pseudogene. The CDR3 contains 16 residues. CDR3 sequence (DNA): TGTGCCAGCAGCAAAGTGGGACGGATCCTGGTAGTCGAGCAGTACTTC. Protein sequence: CASSKVGRILVVEQYF.

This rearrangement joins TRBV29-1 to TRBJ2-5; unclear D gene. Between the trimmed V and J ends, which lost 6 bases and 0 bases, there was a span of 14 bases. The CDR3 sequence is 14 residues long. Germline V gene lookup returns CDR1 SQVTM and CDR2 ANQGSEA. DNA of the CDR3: TGCAGCGTCAGTCTCGCCCCTTACCAAGAGACCCAGTACTTC. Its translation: CSVSLAPYQETQYF.

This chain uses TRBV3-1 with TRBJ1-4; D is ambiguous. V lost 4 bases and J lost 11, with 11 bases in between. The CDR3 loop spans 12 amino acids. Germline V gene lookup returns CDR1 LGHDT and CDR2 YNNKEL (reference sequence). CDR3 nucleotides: TGTGCCAGCAGCCCTCAGGAGACGAAACTGTTTTTT. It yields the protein CASSPQETKLFF.

CDR3 sequence (DNA): TGTGCCAGCAGTCCTGCACCGGACAGGGGGGACCTTTACGAGCAGTACTTC. It encodes CASSPAPDRGDLYEQYF. The chain has TRBV12-3 or TRBV12-4 and TRBJ2-7; TRBD1 matches 10 bases. V trimming: 5 bases; J trimming: 4 bases; junction bases outside the gene matches: 14. The CDR3 extends over 17 amino acids.

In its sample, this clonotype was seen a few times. CDR3 amino acids: CATSKGGTEVYGYTF. CDR3 nucleotide sequence: TGTGCCACCAGCAAAGGAGGGACAGAGGTGTATGGCTACACCTTC. The V call is TRBV15, the J call TRBJ1-2; TRBD1 agrees at 7 bases. The CDR3 runs 15 residues. The germline CDR1 and CDR2 sequences are LNHNV and YYDKDF (reference sequence). V shed 4 bases, J shed 5 bases, and the junction held 10 bases outside the gene matches.

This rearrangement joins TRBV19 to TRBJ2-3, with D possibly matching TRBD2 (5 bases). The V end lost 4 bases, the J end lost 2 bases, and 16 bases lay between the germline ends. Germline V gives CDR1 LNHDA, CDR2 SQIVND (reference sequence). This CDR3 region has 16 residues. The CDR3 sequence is CASSTLEGSFTDTQYF. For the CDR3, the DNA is TGTGCCAGTAGTACTCTAGAGGGCAGCTTCACAGATACGCAGTATTTT.

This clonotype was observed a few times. CDR3 DNA: TGTGCCAGCAGCATACAGGGATCGACGCAGTATTTT. Its translation: CASSIQGSTQYF. The rearrangement uses TRBV7-3 and TRBJ2-3; D may be TRBD1 (6 bases). The CDR3 extends over 12 amino acids. Between the trimmed V and J ends, which lost 5 bases and 9 bases, there was a span of 12 bases. From germline, CDR1 is SGHTA and CDR2 FQGTGA.

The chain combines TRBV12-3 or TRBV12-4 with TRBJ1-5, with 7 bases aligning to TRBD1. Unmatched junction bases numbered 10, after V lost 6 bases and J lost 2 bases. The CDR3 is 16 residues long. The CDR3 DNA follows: TGTGCCAGCAGACCTTCAGGGGGAAGGGGCAATCAGCCCCAGCATTTT. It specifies CASRPSGGRGNQPQHF.

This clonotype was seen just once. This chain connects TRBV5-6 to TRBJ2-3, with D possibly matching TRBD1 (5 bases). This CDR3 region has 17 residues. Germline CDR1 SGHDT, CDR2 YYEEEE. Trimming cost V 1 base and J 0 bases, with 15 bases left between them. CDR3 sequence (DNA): TGTGCCAGCAGCTTGCAGGGCTCACCTTTCAGCACAGATACGCAGTATTTT. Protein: CASSLQGSPFSTDTQYF. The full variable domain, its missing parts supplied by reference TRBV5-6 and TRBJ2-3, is DAGVTQSPTHLIKTRGQQVTLRCSPKSGHDTVSWYQQALGQGPQFIFQYYEEEERQRGNFPDRFSGHQFPNYSSELNVNALLLGDSALYLCASSLQGSPFSTDTQYFGPGTRLTVL.

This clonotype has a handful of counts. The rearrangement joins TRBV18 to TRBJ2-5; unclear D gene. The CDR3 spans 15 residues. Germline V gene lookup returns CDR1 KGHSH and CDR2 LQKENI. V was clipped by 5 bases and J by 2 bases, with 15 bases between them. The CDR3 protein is CASSIARQIQETQYF. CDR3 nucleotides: TGTGCCAGCTCAATTGCGAGACAAATACAAGAGACCCAGTACTTC.

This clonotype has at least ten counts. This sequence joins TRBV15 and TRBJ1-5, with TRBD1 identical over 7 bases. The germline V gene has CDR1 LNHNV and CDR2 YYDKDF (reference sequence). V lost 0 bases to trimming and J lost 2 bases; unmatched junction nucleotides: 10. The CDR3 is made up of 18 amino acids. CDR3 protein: CATSRDSNTGVGNQPQHF. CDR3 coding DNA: TGTGCCACCAGCAGAGACTCAAATACAGGGGTAGGCAATCAGCCCCAGCATTTT. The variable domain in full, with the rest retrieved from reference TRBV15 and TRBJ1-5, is DAMVIQNPRYQVTQFGKPVTLSCSQTLNHNVMYWYQQKSSQAPKLLFHYYDKDFNNEADTPDNFQSRRPNTSFCFLDIRSPGLGDTAMYLCATSRDSNTGVGNQPQHFGDGTRLSIL.

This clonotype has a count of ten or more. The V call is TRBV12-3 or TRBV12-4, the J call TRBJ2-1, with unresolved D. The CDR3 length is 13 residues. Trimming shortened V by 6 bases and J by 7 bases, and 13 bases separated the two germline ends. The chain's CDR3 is CASSPGSPNEQFF. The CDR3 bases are TGTGCCAGCAGCCCAGGCAGCCCGAATGAGCAGTTCTTC.

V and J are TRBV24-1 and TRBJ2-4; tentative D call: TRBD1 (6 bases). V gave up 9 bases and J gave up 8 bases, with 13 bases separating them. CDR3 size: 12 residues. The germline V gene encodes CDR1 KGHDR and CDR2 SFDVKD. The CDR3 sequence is CATQGRSDIQYF. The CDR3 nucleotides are TGTGCCACCCAGGGGCGGTCTGACATTCAGTACTTC.

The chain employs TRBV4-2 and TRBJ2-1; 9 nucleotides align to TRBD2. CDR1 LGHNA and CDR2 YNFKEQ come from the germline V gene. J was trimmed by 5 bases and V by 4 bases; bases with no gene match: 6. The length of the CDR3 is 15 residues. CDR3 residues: CASSLGAGGDNEQFF. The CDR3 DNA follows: TGTGCCAGCAGCCTCGGAGCGGGGGGAGACAATGAGCAGTTCTTC.

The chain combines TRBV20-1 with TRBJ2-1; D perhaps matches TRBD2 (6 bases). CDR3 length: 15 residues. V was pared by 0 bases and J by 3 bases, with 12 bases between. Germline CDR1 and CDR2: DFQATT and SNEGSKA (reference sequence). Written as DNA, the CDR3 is TGCAGTGCTAGAGATTTACGGGAGAACTACAATGAGCAGTTCTTC. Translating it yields CSARDLRENYNEQFF.

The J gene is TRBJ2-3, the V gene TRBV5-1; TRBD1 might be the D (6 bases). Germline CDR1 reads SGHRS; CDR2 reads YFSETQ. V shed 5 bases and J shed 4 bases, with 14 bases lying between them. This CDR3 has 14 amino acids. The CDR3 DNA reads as TGCGCCAGCAGAACCGACCCAGGGGCAGATACGCAGTATTTT. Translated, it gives CASRTDPGADTQYF.

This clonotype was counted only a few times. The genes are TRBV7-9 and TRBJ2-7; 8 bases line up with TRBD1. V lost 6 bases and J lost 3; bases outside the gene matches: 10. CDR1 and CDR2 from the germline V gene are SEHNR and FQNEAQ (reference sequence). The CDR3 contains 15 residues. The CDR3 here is CASSRAPGTGYEQYF. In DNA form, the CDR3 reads TGTGCCAGCAGTCGTGCCCCCGGGACAGGCTACGAGCAGTACTTC.

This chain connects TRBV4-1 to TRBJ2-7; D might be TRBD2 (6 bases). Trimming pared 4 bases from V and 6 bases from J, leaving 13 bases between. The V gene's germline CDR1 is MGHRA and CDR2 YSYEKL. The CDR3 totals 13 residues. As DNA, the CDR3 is TGCGCCAGCAGCCGGGCCGGAGGGAGCGAGCAGTACTTC. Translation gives CASSRAGGSEQYF.

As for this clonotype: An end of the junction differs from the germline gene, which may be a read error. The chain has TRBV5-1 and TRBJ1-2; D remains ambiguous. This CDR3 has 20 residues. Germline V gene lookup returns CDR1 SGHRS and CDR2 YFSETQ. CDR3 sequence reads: CASSLYWPLTPGPLNYGYTF. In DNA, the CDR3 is TGCGCCAGCAGCTTGTATTGGCCCCTAACCCCGGGTCCCCTAAACTATGGCTACACATTC. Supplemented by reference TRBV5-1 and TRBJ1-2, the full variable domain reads KAGVTQTPRYLIKTRGQQVTLSCSPISGHRSVSWYQQTPGQGLQFLFEYFSETQRNKGNFPGRFSGRQFSNSRSEMNVSTLELGDSALYLCASSLYWPLTPGPLNYGYTFGSGTRLTVV.

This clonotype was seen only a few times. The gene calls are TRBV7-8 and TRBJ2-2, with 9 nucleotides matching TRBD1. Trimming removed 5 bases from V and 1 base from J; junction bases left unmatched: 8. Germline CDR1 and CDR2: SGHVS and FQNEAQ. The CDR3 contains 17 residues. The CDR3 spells CASSQPWGQGNTGELFF. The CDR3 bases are TGTGCCAGCAGCCAGCCATGGGGACAGGGGAACACCGGGGAGCTGTTTTTT.